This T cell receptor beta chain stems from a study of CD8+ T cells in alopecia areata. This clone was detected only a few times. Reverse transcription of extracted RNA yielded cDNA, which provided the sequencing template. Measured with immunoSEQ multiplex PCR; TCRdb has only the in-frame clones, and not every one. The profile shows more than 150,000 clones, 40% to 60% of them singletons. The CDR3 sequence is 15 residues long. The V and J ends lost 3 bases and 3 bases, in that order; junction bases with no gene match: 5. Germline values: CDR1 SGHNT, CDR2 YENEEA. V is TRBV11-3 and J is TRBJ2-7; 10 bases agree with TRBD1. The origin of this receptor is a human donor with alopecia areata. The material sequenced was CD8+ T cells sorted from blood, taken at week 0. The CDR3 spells CASSLGTGDVYEQYF. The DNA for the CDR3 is TGTGCCAGCAGCTTGGGGACAGGGGACGTCTACGAGCAGTACTTC. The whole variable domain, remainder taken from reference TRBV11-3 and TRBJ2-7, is EAGVVQSPRYKIIEKKQPVAFWCNPISGHNTLYWYLQNLGQGPELLIRYENEEAVDDSQLPKDRFSAERLKGVDSTLKIQPAELGDSAVYLCASSLGTGDVYEQYFGPGTRLTVT.